This paragraph covers one T cell receptor (beta chain) sequence. This clone appeared once. The antigen it binds to is not known. One base away there is no much larger clone; base qualities are not given. Patients with a history of autoimmune disease or receiving systemic immunosuppression were excluded from the trial. Peripheral blood for TCR sequencing was collected from all dose cohorts at baseline, on cycle 4 day 1, and on cycle 7 day 1. Samples were obtained from an open-label, multicenter, first-in-human phase I dose-escalation trial of ivuxolimab. Adults with locally advanced or metastatic melanoma, renal cell, hepatocellular, or head and neck squamous cell carcinoma were enrolled in the trial. Before TCR sequencing, CD4+ and CD8+ T cells were separately sorted from peripheral blood. Genomic DNA was isolated from the sorted cells so that the TCRbeta CDR3 region could be sequenced. The immunoSEQ Assay was used to sequence the TCRbeta CDR3 regions. What TCRdb holds here is the immuneACCESS table cut down to in-frame rearrangements. Part of the clones is not present; checked against another copy, under half of the missing clones reflect an unresolved V gene, and the others are unexplained. This sample gives 9,500 to 10,000 clones in total; 70% of them show up just once. The ten largest account for around a quarter of the sample.

Trimming removed 11 bases from V and 5 bases from J, leaving 12 bases between the germline ends. The CDR3 numbers 12 residues from cysteine through phenylalanine. The read is trimmed to its CDR3 DNA, 36 bases read in frame from base 1. CDR1 SNHLY and CDR2 FYNNEI are derived from the germline V gene. These data are taken from a study of OX40 agonist ivuxolimab in advanced cancers. Study-level background: Ivuxolimab, which targeted the costimulatory receptor OX40 (CD134), was an agonistic, fully human IgG2 monoclonal antibody. Intravenous ivuxolimab was administered to patients every 2 weeks at six dose levels: 0.01, 0.1, 0.3, 1.5, 3 and 10 mg/kg. Among the 52 dose-escalation patients, around 20 had hepatocellular carcinoma, approximately 15 melanoma, 9 renal cell carcinoma and 9 head and neck cancer. In the dose-escalation cohort, approximately 83% of patients were male, and the mean age was 60 years with a range of roughly 20 to 79. Patients were allowed to have had prior anti-PD-1, anti-PD-L1 or anti-CTLA-4 therapy, and 40% of the dose-escalation patients had been treated with checkpoint inhibitors. Three dose-escalation patients achieved partial responses, one with hepatocellular carcinoma and two with cutaneous melanoma. Peripheral TCRbeta sequencing aimed to test whether ivuxolimab altered TCR sequence diversity and caused clonal T-cell expansion. The paper covers the monotherapy dose-escalation part of the phase I ivuxolimab trial, which included N of about 50 patients. Summary of the overall study and its limitations: At doses of 0.1 to 3.0 mg/kg, clonal expansion of both CD4+ and CD8+ blood T cells was observed from baseline to week 6. The antigen specificity of the peripheral T cells that underwent clonal expansion was not determined. After ivuxolimab, expanded clones were on average more numerous among CD8+ T cells than among CD4+ T cells. In the 0.1-3.0 mg/kg groups, partial responders had among the lowest normalized peripheral clonal expansion, particularly in CD8+ T cells. Low levels of normalized T-cell clonal expansion were also seen in some nonresponding patients.

The receptor was derived from an adult with an advanced solid tumor such as melanoma, head and neck, liver or kidney cancer. The chain is assembled from TRBV2 and TRBJ1-4; no D gene is confidently identified. Here the sequenced sample was CD4+ or CD8+ T cells sorted from blood, taken in a trial of the OX40 agonist ivuxolimab. The CDR3 region: CAGQRINEKLFF. The DNA reads TGTGCCGGGCAGAGGATAAATGAAAAACTGTTTTTT. The reference TRBV2 and TRBJ1-4 proteins fill in what lies around the CDR3, so the full variable domain reads EPEVTQTPSHQVTQMGQEVILRCVPISNHLYFYWYRQILGQKVEFLVSFYNNEISEKSEIFDDQFSVERPDGSNFTLKIRSTKLEDSAMYFCAGQRINEKLFFGSGTQLSVL.